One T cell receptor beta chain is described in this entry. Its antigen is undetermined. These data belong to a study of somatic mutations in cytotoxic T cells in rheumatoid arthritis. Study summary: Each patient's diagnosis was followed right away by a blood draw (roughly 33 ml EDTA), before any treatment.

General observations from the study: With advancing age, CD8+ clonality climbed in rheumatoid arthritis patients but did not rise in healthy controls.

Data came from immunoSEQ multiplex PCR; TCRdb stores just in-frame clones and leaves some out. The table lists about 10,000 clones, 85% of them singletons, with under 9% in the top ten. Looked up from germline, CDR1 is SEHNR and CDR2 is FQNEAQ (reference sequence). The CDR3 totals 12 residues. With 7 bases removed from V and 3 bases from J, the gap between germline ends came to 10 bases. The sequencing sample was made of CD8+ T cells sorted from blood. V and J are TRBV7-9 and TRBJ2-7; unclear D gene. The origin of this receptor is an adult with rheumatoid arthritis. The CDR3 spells CASTGSYYEQYF. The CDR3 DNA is TGTGCCAGCACGGGCTCTTACTACGAGCAGTACTTC.